This entry features one T cell receptor beta chain sequence. This specimen belongs to a study of control samples from healthy donors and cancer patients. Clones were sequenced by immunoSEQ multiplex PCR, and TCRdb holds only the in-frame ones, with some missing. The sample shows about 96,000 clones, 85% to 95% of them seen only once. V was pared by 2 bases and J by 1 base, with 12 bases between. Germline values: CDR1 SGHNT, CDR2 YYREEE (reference sequence). This CDR3 has 15 residues. Sequencing input: blood. The TCR sequence derives from a man younger than 35 in good health. The chain employs TRBV5-4 and TRBJ1-1, with a possible D match to TRBD1 (5 bases). The DNA of the CDR3 is TGTGCCAGCAGCTTATCGGGGGGACCGAACACTGAAGCTTTCTTT. Translation gives CASSLSGGPNTEAFF.